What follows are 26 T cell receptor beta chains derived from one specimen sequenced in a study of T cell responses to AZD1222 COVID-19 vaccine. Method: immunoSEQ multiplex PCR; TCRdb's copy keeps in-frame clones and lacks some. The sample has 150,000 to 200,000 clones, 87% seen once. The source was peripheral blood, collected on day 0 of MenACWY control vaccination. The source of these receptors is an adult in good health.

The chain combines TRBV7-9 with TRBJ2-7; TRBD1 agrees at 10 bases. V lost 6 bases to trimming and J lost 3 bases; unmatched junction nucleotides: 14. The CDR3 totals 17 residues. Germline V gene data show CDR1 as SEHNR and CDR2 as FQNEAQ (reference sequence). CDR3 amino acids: CASRESGTGELDYEQYF. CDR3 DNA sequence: TGTGCCAGCAGAGAGTCCGGGACAGGGGAATTGGACTACGAGCAGTACTTC.

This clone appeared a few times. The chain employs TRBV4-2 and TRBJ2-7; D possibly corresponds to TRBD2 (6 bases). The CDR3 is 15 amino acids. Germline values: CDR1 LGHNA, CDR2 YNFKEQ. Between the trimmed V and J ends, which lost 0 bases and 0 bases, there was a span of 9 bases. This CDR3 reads CASSQDWDSSYEQYF. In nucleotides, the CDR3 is TGTGCCAGCAGCCAAGACTGGGACTCCTCCTACGAGCAGTACTTC.

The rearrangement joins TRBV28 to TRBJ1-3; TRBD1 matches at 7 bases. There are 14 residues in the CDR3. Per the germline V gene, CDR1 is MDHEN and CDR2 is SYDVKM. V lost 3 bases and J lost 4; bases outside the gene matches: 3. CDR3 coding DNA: TGTGCCAGCAGTTTCAGGGGGTCGGGAAACACCATATATTTT. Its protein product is CASSFRGSGNTIYF.

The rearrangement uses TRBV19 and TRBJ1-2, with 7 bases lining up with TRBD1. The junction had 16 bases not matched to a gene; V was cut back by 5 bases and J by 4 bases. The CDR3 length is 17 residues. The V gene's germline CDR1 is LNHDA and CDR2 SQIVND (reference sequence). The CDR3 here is CASSPRGTGAPFYGYTF. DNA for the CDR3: TGTGCCAGTAGTCCCAGGGGCACAGGGGCCCCTTTCTATGGCTACACCTTC.

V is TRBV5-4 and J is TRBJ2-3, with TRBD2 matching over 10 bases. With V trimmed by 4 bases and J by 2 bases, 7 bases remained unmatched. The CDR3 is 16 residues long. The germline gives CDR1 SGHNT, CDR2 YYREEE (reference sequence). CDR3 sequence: CASSPTSGYTTDTQYF. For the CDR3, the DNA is TGTGCCAGCAGCCCGACTAGCGGGTATACCACAGATACGCAGTATTTT.

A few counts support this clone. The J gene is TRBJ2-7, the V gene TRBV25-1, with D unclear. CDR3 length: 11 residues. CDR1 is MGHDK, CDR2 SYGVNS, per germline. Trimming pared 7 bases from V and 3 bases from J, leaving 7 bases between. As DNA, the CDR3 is TGTGCCAGCAAGGGTCTCTACGAGCAGTACTTC. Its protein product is CASKGLYEQYF.

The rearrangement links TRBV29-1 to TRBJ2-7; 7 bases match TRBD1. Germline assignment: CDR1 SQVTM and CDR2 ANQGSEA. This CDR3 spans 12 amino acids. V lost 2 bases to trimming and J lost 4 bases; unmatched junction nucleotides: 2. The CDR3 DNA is TGCAGCGTTGAAACAGGGGTGTACGAGCAGTACTTC. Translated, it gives CSVETGVYEQYF.

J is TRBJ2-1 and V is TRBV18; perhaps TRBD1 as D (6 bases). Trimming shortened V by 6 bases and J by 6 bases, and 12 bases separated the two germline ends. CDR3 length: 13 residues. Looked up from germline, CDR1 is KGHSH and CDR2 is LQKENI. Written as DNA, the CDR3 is TGTGCCAGCTCGCCCGGACAGCCCAATGAGCAGTTCTTC. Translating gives CASSPGQPNEQFF.

CDR3: CARTSGGPETQYF. CDR3 DNA sequence: TGTGCCAGGACTAGCGGGGGGCCGGAGACCCAGTACTTC. J is TRBJ2-5 and V is TRBV19; 13 bases fit TRBD2. V dropped 9 bases and J dropped 5; count of bases not matched to a gene: 3. The CDR3 extends over 13 amino acids. From germline, CDR1 is LNHDA and CDR2 SQIVND (reference sequence).

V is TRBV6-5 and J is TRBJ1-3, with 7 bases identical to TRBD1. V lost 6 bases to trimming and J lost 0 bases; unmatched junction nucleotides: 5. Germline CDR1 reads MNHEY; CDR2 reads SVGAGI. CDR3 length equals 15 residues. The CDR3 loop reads CASRADRSSGNTIYF. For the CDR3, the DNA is TGTGCCAGCAGGGCGGACAGGAGCTCTGGAAACACCATATATTTT.

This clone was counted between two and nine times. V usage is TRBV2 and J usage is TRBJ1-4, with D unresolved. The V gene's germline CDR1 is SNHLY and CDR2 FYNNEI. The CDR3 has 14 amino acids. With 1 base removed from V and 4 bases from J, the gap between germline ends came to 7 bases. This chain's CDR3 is CASSEENSNEKLFF. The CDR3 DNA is TGTGCCAGCAGTGAAGAGAACAGTAATGAAAAACTGTTTTTT.

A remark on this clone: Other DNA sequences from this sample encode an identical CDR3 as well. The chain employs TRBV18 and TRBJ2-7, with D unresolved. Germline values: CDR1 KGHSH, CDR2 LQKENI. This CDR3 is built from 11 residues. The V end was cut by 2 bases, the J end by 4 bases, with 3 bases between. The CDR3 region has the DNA TGTGCCAGCTCACCAGGGTACGAGCAGTACTTC. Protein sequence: CASSPGYEQYF.

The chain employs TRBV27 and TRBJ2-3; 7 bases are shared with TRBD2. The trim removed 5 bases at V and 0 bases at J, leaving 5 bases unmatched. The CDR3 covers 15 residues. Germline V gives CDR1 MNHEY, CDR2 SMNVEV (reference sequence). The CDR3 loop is CASSRASGSTDTQYF. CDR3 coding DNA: TGTGCCAGCAGTCGGGCTAGCGGCAGCACAGATACGCAGTATTTT.

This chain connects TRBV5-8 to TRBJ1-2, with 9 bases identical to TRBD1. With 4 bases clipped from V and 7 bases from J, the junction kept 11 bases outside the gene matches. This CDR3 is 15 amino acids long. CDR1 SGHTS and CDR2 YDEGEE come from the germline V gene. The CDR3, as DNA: TGTGCCAGCAGCCGTACAGGGGGCGCGACGGGTGGCTACACCTTC. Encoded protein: CASSRTGGATGGYTF. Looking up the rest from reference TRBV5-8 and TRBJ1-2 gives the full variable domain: EAGVTQSPTHLIKTRGQQATLRCSPISGHTSVYWYQQALGLGLQFLLWYDEGEERNRGNFPPRFSGRQFPNYSSELNVNALELEDSALYLCASSRTGGATGGYTFGSGTRLTVV.

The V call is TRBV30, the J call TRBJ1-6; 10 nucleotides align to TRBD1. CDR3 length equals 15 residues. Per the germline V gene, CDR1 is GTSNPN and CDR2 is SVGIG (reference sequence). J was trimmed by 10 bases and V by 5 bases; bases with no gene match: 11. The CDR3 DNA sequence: TGTGCCTGGGACAGGGGGCAACCCAATAGGTCACCCCTCCACTTT. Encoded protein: CAWDRGQPNRSPLHF. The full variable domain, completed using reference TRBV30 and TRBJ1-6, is SQTIHQWPATLVQPVGSPLSLECTVEGTSNPNLYWYRQAAGRGLQLLFYSVGIGQISSEVPQNLSASRPQDRQFILSSKKLLLSDSGFYLCAWDRGQPNRSPLHFGNGTRLTVT.

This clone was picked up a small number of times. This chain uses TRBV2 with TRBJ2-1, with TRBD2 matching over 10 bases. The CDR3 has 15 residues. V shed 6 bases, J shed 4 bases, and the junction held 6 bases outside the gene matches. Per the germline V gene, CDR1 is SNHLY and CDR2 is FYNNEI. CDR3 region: CASRASGGSYNEQFF. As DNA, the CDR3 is TGTGCCAGCAGGGCTAGCGGGGGATCGTACAATGAGCAGTTCTTC.

In nucleotides, the CDR3 is TGTGCCAGTAGTACCGAGGGGGCGCGGACTGAAAAACTGTTTTTT. As protein: CASSTEGARTEKLFF. V is TRBV19 and J is TRBJ1-4; 7 bases match TRBD1. The CDR3 spans 15 residues. Germline V gene data show CDR1 as LNHDA and CDR2 as SQIVND (reference sequence). V lost 4 bases and J lost 7; bases outside the gene matches: 9.

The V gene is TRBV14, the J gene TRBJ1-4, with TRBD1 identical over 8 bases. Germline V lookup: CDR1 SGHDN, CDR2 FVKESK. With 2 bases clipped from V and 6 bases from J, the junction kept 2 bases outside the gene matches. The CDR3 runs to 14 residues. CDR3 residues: CASSQRTGYEKLFF. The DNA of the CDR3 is TGTGCCAGCAGCCAACGGACAGGGTATGAAAAACTGTTTTTT.

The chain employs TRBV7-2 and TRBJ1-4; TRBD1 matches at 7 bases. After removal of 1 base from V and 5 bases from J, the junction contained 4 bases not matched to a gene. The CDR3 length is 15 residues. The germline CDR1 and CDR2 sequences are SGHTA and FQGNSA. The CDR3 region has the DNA TGTGCCAGCAGCTTAGGTGACAGGGCGAATGAAAAACTGTTTTTT. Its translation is CASSLGDRANEKLFF.

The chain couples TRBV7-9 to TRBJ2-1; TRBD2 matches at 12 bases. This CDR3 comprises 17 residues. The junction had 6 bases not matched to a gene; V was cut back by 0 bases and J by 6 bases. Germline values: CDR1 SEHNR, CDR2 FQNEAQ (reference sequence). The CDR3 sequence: CASSLARGLAGPNEQFF. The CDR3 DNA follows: TGTGCCAGCAGCTTAGCGAGGGGACTAGCGGGCCCCAATGAGCAGTTCTTC. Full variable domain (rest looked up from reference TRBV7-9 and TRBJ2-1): DTGVSQNPRHKITKRGQNVTFRCDPISEHNRLYWYRQTLGQGPEFLTYFQNEAQLEKSRLLSDRFSAERPKGSFSTLEIQRTEQGDSAMYLCASSLARGLAGPNEQFFGPGTRLTVL.

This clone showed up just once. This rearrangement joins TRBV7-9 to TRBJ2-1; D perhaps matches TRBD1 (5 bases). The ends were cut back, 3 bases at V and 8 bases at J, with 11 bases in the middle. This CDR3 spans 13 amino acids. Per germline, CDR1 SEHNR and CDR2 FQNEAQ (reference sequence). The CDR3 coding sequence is TGTGCCAGCAGCTTTCTAGGGGTGGATGAGCAGTTCTTC. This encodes CASSFLGVDEQFF.

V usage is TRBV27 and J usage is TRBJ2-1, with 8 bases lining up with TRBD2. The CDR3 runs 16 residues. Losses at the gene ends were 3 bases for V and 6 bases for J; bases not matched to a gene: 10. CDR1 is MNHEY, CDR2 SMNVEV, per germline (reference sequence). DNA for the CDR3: TGTGCCAGCAGTTTCATCCCTAGCGGGTTAGGCAATGAGCAGTTCTTC. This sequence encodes CASSFIPSGLGNEQFF.

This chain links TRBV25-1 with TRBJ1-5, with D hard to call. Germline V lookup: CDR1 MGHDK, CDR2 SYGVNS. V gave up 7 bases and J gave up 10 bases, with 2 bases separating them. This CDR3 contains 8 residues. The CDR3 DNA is TGTGCCAGCAATCCCCAGCATTTT. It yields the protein CASNPQHF. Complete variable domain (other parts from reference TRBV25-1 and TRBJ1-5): EADIYQTPRYLVIGTGKKITLECSQTMGHDKMYWYQQDPGMELHLIHYSYGVNSTEKGDLSSESTVSRIRTEHFPLTLESARPSHTSQYLCASNPQHFGDGTRLSIL.

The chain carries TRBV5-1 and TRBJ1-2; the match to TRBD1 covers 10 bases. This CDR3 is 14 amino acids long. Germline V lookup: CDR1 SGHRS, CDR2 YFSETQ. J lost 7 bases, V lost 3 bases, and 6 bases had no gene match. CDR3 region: CASSYSDRGVGYTF. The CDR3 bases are TGCGCCAGCAGCTATTCGGACAGGGGGGTTGGCTACACCTTC.

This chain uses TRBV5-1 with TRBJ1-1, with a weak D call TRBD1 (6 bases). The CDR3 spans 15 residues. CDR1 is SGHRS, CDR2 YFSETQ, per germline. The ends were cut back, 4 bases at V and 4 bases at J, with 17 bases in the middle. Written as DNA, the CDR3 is TGCGCCAGCAGCCCGCAAACAGGGAGGGGCACTGAAGCTTTCTTT. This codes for CASSPQTGRGTEAFF.

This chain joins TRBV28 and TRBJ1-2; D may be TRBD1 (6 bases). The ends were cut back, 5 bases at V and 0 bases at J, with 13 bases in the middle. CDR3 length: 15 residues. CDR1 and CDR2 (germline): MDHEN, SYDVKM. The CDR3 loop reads CASSTPGVANYGYTF. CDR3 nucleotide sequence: TGTGCCAGCAGTACCCCAGGGGTGGCTAACTATGGCTACACCTTC.